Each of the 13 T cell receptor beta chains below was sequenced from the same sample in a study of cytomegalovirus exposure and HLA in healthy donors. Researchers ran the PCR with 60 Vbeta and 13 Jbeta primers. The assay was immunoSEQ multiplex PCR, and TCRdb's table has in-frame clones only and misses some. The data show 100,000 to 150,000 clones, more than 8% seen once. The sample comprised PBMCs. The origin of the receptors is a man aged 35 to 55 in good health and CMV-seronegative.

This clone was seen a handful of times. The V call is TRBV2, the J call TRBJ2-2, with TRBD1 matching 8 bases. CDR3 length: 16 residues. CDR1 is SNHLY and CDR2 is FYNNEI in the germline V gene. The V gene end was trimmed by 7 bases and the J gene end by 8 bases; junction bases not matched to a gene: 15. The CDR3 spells CASKRKFDRGVGELFF. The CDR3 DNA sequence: TGTGCCAGCAAAAGAAAGTTTGACAGGGGAGTGGGGGAGCTGTTTTTT. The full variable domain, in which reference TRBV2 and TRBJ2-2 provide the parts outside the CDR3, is EPEVTQTPSHQVTQMGQEVILRCVPISNHLYFYWYRQILGQKVEFLVSFYNNEISEKSEIFDDQFSVERPDGSNFTLKIRSTKLEDSAMYFCASKRKFDRGVGELFFGEGSRLTVL.

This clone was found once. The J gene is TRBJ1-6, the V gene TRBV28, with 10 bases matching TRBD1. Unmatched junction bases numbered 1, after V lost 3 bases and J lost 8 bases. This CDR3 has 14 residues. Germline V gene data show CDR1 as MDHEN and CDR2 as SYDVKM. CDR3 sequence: CASSLGQGYSPLHF. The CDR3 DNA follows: TGTGCCAGCAGTTTGGGACAGGGGTATTCACCCCTCCACTTT.

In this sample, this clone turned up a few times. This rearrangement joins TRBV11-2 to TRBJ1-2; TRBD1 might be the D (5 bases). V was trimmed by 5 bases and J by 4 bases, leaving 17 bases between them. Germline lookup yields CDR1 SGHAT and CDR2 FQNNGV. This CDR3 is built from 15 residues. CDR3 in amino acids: CASSPWTNKGYGYTF. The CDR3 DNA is TGTGCCAGCAGCCCCTGGACAAACAAAGGCTATGGCTACACCTTC. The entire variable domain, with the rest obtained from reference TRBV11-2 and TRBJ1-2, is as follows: EAGVAQSPRYKIIEKRQSVAFWCNPISGHATLYWYQQILGQGPKLLIQFQNNGVVDDSQLPKDRFSAERLKGVDSTLKIQPAKLEDSAVYLCASSPWTNKGYGYTFGSGTRLTVV.

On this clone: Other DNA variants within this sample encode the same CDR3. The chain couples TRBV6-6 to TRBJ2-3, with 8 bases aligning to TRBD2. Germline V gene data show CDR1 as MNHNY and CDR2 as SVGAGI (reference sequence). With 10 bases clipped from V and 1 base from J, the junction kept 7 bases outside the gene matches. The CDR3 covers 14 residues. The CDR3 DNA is TGTGCCATCAAAGCGGGGGCTCGCACAGATACGCAGTATTTT. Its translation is CAIKAGARTDTQYF.

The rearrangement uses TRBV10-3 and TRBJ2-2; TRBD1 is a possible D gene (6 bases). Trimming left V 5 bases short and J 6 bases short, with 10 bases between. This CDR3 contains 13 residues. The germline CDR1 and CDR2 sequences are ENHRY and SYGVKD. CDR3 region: CAISRQEAGELFF. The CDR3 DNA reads TGTGCCATCAGTCGACAGGAGGCCGGGGAGCTGTTTTTT.

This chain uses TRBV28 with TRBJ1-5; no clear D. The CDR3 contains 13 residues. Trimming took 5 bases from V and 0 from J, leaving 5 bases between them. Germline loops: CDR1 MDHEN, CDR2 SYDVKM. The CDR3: CASSPHSNQPQHF. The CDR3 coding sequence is TGTGCCAGCAGTCCCCATAGCAATCAGCCCCAGCATTTT.

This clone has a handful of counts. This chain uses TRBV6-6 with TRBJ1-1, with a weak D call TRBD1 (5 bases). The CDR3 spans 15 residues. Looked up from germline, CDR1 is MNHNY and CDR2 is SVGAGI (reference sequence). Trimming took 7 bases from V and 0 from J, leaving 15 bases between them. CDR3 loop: CASIQTWGMNTEAFF. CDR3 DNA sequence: TGTGCCAGCATCCAAACTTGGGGCATGAACACTGAAGCTTTCTTT.

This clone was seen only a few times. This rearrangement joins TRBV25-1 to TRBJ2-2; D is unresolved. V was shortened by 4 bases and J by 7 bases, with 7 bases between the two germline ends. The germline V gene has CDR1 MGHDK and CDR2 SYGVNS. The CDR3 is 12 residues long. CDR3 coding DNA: TGTGCCAGCAGTGTCCCCGGCGGGGAGCTGTTTTTT. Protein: CASSVPGGELFF.

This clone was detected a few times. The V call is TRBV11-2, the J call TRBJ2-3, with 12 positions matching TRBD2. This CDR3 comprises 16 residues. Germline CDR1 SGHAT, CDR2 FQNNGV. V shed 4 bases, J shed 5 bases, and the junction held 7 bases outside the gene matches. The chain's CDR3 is CASSSSSGGAGDTQYF. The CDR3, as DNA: TGTGCCAGCAGCTCCTCTAGCGGGGGGGCAGGAGATACGCAGTATTTT. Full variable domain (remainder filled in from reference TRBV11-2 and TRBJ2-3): EAGVAQSPRYKIIEKRQSVAFWCNPISGHATLYWYQQILGQGPKLLIQFQNNGVVDDSQLPKDRFSAERLKGVDSTLKIQPAKLEDSAVYLCASSSSSGGAGDTQYFGPGTRLTVL.

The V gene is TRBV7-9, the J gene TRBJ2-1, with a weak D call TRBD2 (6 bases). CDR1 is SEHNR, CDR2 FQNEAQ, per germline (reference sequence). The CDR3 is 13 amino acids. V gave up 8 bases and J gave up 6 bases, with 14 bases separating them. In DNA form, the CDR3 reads TGTGCCAGCGGGGGGACGACTCTCAATGAGCAGTTCTTC. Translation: CASGGTTLNEQFF.

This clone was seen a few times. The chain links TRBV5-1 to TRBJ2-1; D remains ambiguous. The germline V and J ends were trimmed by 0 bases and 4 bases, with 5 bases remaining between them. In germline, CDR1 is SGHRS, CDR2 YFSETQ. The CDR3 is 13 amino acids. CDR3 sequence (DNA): TGCGCCAGCAGCTTGGAGACATACAATGAGCAGTTCTTC. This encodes CASSLETYNEQFF.

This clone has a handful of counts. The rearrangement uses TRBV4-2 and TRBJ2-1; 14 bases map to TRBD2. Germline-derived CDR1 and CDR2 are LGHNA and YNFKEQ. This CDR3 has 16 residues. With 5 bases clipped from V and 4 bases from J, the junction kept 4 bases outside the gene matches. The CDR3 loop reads CASSSRLAGGYNEQFF. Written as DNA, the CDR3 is TGTGCCAGCAGCTCCCGACTAGCGGGGGGGTACAATGAGCAGTTCTTC.

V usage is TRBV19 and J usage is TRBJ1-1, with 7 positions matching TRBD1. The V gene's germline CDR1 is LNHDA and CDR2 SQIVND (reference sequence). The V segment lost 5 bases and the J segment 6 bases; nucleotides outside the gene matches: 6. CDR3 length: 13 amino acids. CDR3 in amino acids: CASSETGPSEAFF. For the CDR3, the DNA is TGTGCCAGTAGTGAGACAGGGCCCTCTGAAGCTTTCTTT.